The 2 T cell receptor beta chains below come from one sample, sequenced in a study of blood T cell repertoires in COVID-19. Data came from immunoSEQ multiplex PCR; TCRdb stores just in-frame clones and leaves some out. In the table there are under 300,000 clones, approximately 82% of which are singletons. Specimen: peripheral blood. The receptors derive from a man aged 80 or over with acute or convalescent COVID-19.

The CDR3 sequence is CASSEIRGVEQYF. CDR3 DNA: TGTGCCAGCAGTGAAATTCGGGGAGTCGAGCAGTACTTC. The V and J genes are TRBV6-1 and TRBJ2-7, with D perhaps matching TRBD2 (5 bases). The CDR3 spans 13 residues. Trimming removed 2 bases at V and 6 bases at J, with 11 bases between. The germline CDR1 and CDR2 sequences are MNHNS and SASEGT.

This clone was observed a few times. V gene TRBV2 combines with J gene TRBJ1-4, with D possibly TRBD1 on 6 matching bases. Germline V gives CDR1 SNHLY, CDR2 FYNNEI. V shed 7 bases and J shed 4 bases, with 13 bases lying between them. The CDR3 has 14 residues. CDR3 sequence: CASKQGTSNEKLFF. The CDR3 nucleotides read TGTGCCAGCAAACAGGGTACAAGTAATGAAAAACTGTTTTTT.